Listed below are T cell receptor beta chains from one sample, sequenced in a study of Ad26.COV2.S vaccination and SARS-CoV-2 variants. TCRdb keeps only in-frame clones here, not all; method: immunoSEQ multiplex PCR. The sample includes more than 300,000 clones, about 89% of them seen just once. This specimen consisted of peripheral blood, obtained in a trial of Ad26.COV2.S vaccine versus placebo. The receptors stem from a person between 18 and 65 years old who received the Ad26.COV2.S COVID-19 vaccine or a placebo. The conserved cysteine and the conserved F or W are not part of the CDR3 here. The order of the fields is J gene, D gene, V gene, clone size, CDR3 protein. A D gene is named only where the DNA matches it firmly. Rows may omit the clone size; those that give it use once, few, many or a size class.

TRBJ2-7,-,TRBV20-1,-,SASRGGYEQY
TRBJ2-2,-,TRBV18,-,ASSTLAGYQDTGELF
TRBJ1-4,-,TRBV5-1,-,ASSFDGANEKLF
TRBJ1-1,TRBD1,TRBV2,once,ASRVQGTPVNTEAF
TRBJ2-7,TRBD1,TRBV28,-,ASSQTGGQSYEQY
TRBJ2-3,-,TRBV7-2,-,ASSLDSGPSTDTQY
TRBJ2-3,TRBD2,TRBV6-1,-,ASSGFLAGGTDTQY
TRBJ2-2,-,TRBV19,-,ASSSYTGELF
TRBJ1-1,-,TRBV7-2,-,ASSLETVVMNTEAF
TRBJ2-3,TRBD2,TRBV18,-,ASSSKNRLAGDTQY
TRBJ1-4,-,TRBV29-1,-,SVLTRIGLDEKLF
TRBJ2-3,-,TRBV3-1/TRBV3-2,-,ASSQDYSTDTQY
TRBJ2-7,-,TRBV6-2/TRBV6-3,-,ASSYLLGEQY
TRBJ1-1,-,TRBV19,-,ASSEPGDGAEAF
TRBJ2-1,TRBD2,TRBV9,-,ASSVVSSGGAAGNEQF
TRBJ2-3,-,TRBV3-1/TRBV3-2,-,ASSQAMGFTDTQY
TRBJ1-1,-,TRBV5-1,-,ASSSQNTEAF
TRBJ2-7,TRBD2,TRBV5-1,-,ASSGTSGYEQY
TRBJ2-5,-,TRBV11-1,-,ASSGTGEETQY
TRBJ2-3,-,TRBV27,once,ASSGADTQY
TRBJ2-7,-,TRBV27,-,ASSESGSSYEQY
TRBJ2-3,TRBD2,TRBV28,-,ASRGLAGTQY
TRBJ1-5,-,TRBV19,-,ASSLTRTAGNQPQH
TRBJ2-1,-,TRBV9,-,ASSGAGSYNEQF
TRBJ2-2,-,TRBV12-5,-,ASGLQGNTGELF
TRBJ2-7,TRBD2,TRBV19,-,ASSIGGTSGYEQY
TRBJ1-6,-,TRBV5-1,-,ASSLARGNSPLH
TRBJ1-3,-,TRBV6-5,-,ASSYSYGTGNTIY
TRBJ2-7,TRBD1,TRBV20-1,-,SASSGTGGIEQY
TRBJ2-2,TRBD2,TRBV28,-,ASSSPGLAGTGELF
TRBJ2-1,-,TRBV5-1,-,ASSLGEPSYNEQF
TRBJ2-7,TRBD1,TRBV7-9,-,ASSLTGTGAYEQY
TRBJ2-7,-,TRBV28,-,ASSLTYEQY
TRBJ1-1,-,TRBV6-5,-,ATRVGERDTEAF
TRBJ2-7,-,TRBV6-5,-,ASRTATYEQY
TRBJ2-5,TRBD2,TRBV7-3,-,ASSVSGGQETQY
TRBJ2-7,-,TRBV18,-,ASSPPKGGQYEQY
TRBJ2-1,TRBD2,TRBV7-8,-,ASSGASSGQSYNEQF
TRBJ2-3,-,TRBV18,-,ASSPREISDTQY
TRBJ2-7,TRBD2,TRBV3-1/TRBV3-2,-,ASSHQRGAYSYEQY
TRBJ2-2,-,TRBV19,-,ASHEGRSTGELF
TRBJ2-5,-,TRBV7-3,-,ASSLNGEETQY
TRBJ1-5,TRBD1,TRBV19,-,ASSILGQGEHQPQH
TRBJ1-1,-,TRBV14,-,ASSLPGTGGAEAF
TRBJ2-7,-,TRBV2,-,ASSAEGPKPYYEQY
TRBJ1-2,TRBD1,TRBV4-1,-,ASSQGKTGGYGYT
TRBJ1-1,-,TRBV28,-,ASRIQSPGNTEAF
TRBJ2-7,-,TRBV15,-,ATSRESRAEQY